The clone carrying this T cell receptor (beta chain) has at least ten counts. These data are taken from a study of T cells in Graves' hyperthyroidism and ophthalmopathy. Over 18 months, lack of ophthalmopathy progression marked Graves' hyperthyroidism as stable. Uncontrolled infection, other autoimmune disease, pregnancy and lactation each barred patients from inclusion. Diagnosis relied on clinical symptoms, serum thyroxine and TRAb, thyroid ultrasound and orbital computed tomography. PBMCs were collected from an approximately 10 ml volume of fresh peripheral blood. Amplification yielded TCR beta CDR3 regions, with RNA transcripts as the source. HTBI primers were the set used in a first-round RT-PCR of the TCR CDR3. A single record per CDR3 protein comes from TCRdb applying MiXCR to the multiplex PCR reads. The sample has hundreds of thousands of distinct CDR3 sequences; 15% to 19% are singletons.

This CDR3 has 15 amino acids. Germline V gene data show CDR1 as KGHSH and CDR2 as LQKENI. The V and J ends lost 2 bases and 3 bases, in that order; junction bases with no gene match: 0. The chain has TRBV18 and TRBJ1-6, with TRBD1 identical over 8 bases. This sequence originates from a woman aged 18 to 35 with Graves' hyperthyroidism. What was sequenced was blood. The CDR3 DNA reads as TGTGCCAGCTCACCAGGACAGGGCTATAATTCACCCCTCCACTTT. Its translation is CASSPGQGYNSPLHF.